The clone carrying this T cell receptor (beta chain) was observed many times. Antigen: not known. This entry is derived from a study of T cell repertoires in cytomegalovirus infection. Whole-study context: Public TCR beta signatures provided an indication of both CMV infection and a matching HLA type.

Each CDR3 protein gets one entry after TCRdb re-called the reads with MiXCR. Altogether approximately 250,000 distinct CDR3 sequences are present, approximately 7% being singletons, with the ten largest covering 6.5%. Notes on the study in general: The cumulative frequency of public TCR beta families identified carriers of CMV plus the relevant HLA.

Sequences were obtained from PBMCs. The TCR was taken from a human donor in good health (CMV status not recorded). Some clones in this sample may be carry-over from other donors' samples.

CDR3 nucleotide sequence: TGTGCCAGCAGCTTTCTAGCGGGGGGGCGCGATGAGCAGTTCTTC. Translating gives CASSFLAGGRDEQFF. The chain joins TRBV7-2 to TRBJ2-1; 12 bases agree with TRBD2. J gave up 8 bases and V 3 bases, and 5 bases lay outside the gene matches. Germline loops: CDR1 SGHTA, CDR2 FQGNSA. CDR3 length equals 15 residues.